The sequence of this T cell receptor beta chain was determined in a study of T-cell memory formation after mild COVID-19. Study-level results: Specificity for SARS-CoV-2 was not confirmed among the second-wave clones peaking on day 37. Contracting clones, day 15 to 85, had balanced CD4/CD8, and later expanders favored CD4+.

TCRdb processed the 5' RACE reads anew with MiXCR; each CDR3 protein has one entry. In the table there are about 470,000 distinct CDR3 sequences, around a quarter of which are singletons. In this sample, this clonotype turned up a few times. Antigen specificity is unknown. The clonotype originates from an adult woman who had mild COVID-19 (a few samples of this study predate the infection). Cell type and time point are not known. The sequenced sample was PBMCs or a T cell subset sorted from them (not recorded which).

CDR3 sequence (DNA): TGTGCCATCAGTGCTCGCCGGGGAGATGAGCAGTTCTTC. This codes for CAISARRGDEQFF. The chain combines TRBV10-3 with TRBJ2-1; possibly TRBD2 for D (5 bases). Germline V gene data show CDR1 as ENHRY and CDR2 as SYGVKD. V lost 4 bases, J lost 8 bases, and 12 bases lay in between. This CDR3 has 13 amino acids.